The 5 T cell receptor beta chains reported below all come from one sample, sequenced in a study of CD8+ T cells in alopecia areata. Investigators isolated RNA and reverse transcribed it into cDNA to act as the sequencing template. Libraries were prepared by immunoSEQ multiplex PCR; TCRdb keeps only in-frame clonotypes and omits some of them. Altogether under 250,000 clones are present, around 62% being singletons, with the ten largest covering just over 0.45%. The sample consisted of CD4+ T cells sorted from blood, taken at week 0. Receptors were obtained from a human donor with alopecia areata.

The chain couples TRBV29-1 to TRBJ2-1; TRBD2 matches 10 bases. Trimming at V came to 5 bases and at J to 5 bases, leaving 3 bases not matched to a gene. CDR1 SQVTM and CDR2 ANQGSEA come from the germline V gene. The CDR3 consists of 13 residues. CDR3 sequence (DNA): TGCAGCGTTAGCGGGAGGGCCCACAATGAGCAGTTCTTC. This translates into CSVSGRAHNEQFF.

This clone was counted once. As DNA, the CDR3 is TGTGCCTGGAGGAGGAGGGGGGACACTGAAGCTTTCTTT. It translates to CAWRRRGDTEAFF. The chain recombines TRBV30 with TRBJ1-1; D is possibly TRBD1 (6 bases). The CDR3 covers 13 residues. The V and J ends lost 3 bases and 3 bases respectively, with 11 bases between them. Germline assignment: CDR1 GTSNPN and CDR2 SVGIG (reference sequence). The full variable domain, its missing parts supplied by reference TRBV30 and TRBJ1-1, is SQTIHQWPATLVQPVGSPLSLECTVEGTSNPNLYWYRQAAGRGLQLLFYSVGIGQISSEVPQNLSASRPQDRQFILSSKKLLLSDSGFYLCAWRRRGDTEAFFGQGTRLTVV.

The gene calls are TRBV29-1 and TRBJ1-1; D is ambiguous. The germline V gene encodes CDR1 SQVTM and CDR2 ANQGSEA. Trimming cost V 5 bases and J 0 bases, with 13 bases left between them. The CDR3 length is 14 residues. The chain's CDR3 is CSVFDGALNTEAFF. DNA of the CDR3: TGCAGCGTTTTCGACGGCGCTTTGAACACTGAAGCTTTCTTT.

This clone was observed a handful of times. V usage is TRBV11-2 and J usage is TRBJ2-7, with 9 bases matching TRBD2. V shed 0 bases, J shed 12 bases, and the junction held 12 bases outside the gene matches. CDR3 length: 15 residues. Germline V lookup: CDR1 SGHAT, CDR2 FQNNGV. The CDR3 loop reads CASSLDYLAGSHRYF. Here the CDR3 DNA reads TGTGCCAGCAGCTTAGATTACCTAGCGGGGTCGCATAGGTACTTC.

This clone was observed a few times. The DNA of the CDR3 is TGCAGCGCCGGGGACAGGGGGGCCACCGGGGAGCTGTTTTTT. Translating it yields CSAGDRGATGELFF. V usage is TRBV29-1 and J usage is TRBJ2-2; the match to TRBD1 covers 11 bases. The CDR3 sequence is 14 residues long. CDR1 SQVTM and CDR2 ANQGSEA come from the germline V gene. Losses at the gene ends were 7 bases for V and 4 bases for J; bases not matched to a gene: 5.